What follows are 29 T cell receptor beta chains derived from one specimen sequenced in a study of radiotherapy plus CTLA-4 blockade in lung cancer. The table came from immunoSEQ multiplex PCR; TCRdb's copy has only in-frame clones and leaves some out. The data hold about 48,000 clones, with 65% to 90% observed a single time. The sample consisted of peripheral blood, taken from a patient treated with radiotherapy plus ipilimumab. The receptor source for this set is a human donor with non-small cell lung cancer that progressed on radiotherapy plus ipilimumab. Some clones in this sample may be carry-over from other donors' samples.

The gene calls are TRBV6-5 and TRBJ1-2; the match to TRBD1 covers 7 bases. This CDR3 region has 14 residues. V gave up 6 bases and J gave up 3 bases; unmatched junction bases: 7. In germline, CDR1 is MNHEY, CDR2 SVGAGI. Here the CDR3 DNA reads TGTGCCAGCAGAGAGCGAGGGACAGACTATGGCTACACCTTC. It yields the protein CASRERGTDYGYTF.

This clone turned up a few times. The rearrangement links TRBV19 to TRBJ1-2; D perhaps matches TRBD1 (6 bases). Germline V CDR1 and CDR2: LNHDA, SQIVND (reference sequence). The CDR3 totals 15 residues. With 3 bases removed from V and 4 bases from J, the gap between germline ends came to 15 bases. This CDR3 is CASSIRRGGSYGYTF. The CDR3, as DNA: TGTGCCAGTAGTATCCGTCGTGGGGGCAGCTATGGCTACACCTTC. Supplemented by reference TRBV19 and TRBJ1-2, the full variable domain reads DGGITQSPKYLFRKEGQNVTLSCEQNLNHDAMYWYRQDPGQGLRLIYYSQIVNDFQKGDIAEGYSVSREKKESFPLTVTSAQKNPTAFYLCASSIRRGGSYGYTFGSGTRLTVV.

Of note for this clone: The sample has other DNA sequences that encode this CDR3 too. The J gene is TRBJ2-5, the V gene TRBV5-1; 9 bases are a match to TRBD1. Germline values: CDR1 SGHRS, CDR2 YFSETQ. With V trimmed by 4 bases and J by 4 bases, 5 bases remained unmatched. The CDR3 extends over 14 amino acids. The CDR3 loop reads CASSPDRGGETQYF. For the CDR3, the DNA is TGCGCCAGCAGCCCTGACAGGGGGGGAGAGACCCAGTACTTC.

The rearrangement joins TRBV30 to TRBJ2-5; 7 bases match TRBD2. The junction had 10 bases not matched to a gene; V was cut back by 1 base and J by 5 bases. The CDR3 covers 15 residues. CDR1 is GTSNPN, CDR2 SVGIG, per germline (reference sequence). The CDR3 nucleotides are TGTGCCTGGAGTGCTTTTGGGGGGAGGGGCGAGACCCAGTACTTC. Translation: CAWSAFGGRGETQYF.

The rearrangement uses TRBV13 and TRBJ2-5, with TRBD2 matching over 13 bases. Germline assignment: CDR1 PRHDT and CDR2 FYEKMQ (reference sequence). This CDR3 region has 16 residues. V gave up 4 bases and J gave up 1 base; unmatched junction bases: 3. The CDR3 sequence is CASSSGTSGAQETQYF. In DNA form, the CDR3 reads TGTGCCAGCAGCTCCGGGACTAGCGGGGCCCAAGAGACCCAGTACTTC.

The rearrangement joins TRBV21-1 to TRBJ2-2; the D segment call TRBD1 is taken from the table without a DNA check. TRBV21-1 is recorded as a pseudogene. The length of the CDR3 is 19 residues. The CDR3 region is CASSKVGPPGGWNTGELFF. The DNA for the CDR3 is TGTGCCAGCAGCAAAGTGGGACCGCCAGGGGGGTGGAACACCGGGGAGCTGTTTTTT.

This chain connects TRBV29-1 to TRBJ2-5, with D possibly matching TRBD1 (6 bases). Per the germline V gene, CDR1 is SQVTM and CDR2 is ANQGSEA. CDR3 length: 12 amino acids. V lost 7 bases to trimming and J lost 3 bases, with 12 bases between them. The CDR3: CSGDKGEETQYF. For the CDR3, the DNA is TGCAGCGGTGATAAGGGGGAAGAGACCCAGTACTTC.

This chain uses TRBV2 with TRBJ1-2; 10 nucleotides agree with TRBD1. V shed 4 bases and J 4 bases; nucleotides not matched to a gene: 3. There are 14 residues in the CDR3. Germline V gene data show CDR1 as SNHLY and CDR2 as FYNNEI. CDR3 bases: TGTGCCAGCAGTGGACAGGGGGCAGGCTATGGCTACACCTTC. It is translated as CASSGQGAGYGYTF. The full variable domain, rest sourced from reference TRBV2 and TRBJ1-2, is EPEVTQTPSHQVTQMGQEVILRCVPISNHLYFYWYRQILGQKVEFLVSFYNNEISEKSEIFDDQFSVERPDGSNFTLKIRSTKLEDSAMYFCASSGQGAGYGYTFGSGTRLTVV.

V and J are TRBV6-6 and TRBJ2-5, with 8 bases matching TRBD2. The J call may be wrong; the DNA end is better matched by TRBJ2-7. Germline V gene data show CDR1 as MNHNY and CDR2 as SVGAGI (reference sequence). The CDR3 extends over 14 amino acids. CDR3 sequence: CASRTITSGYEQYF. As DNA, the CDR3 is TGTGCCAGCAGGACTATAACTAGCGGCTACGAGCAGTACTTC.

The chain couples TRBV30 to TRBJ1-5; D unclear. Germline assignment: CDR1 GTSNPN and CDR2 SVGIG (reference sequence). This CDR3 has 14 amino acids. Between the trimmed V and J ends, which lost 2 bases and 9 bases, there was a span of 17 bases. The CDR3 nucleotides are TGTGCCTGGAGTTTAAAGCAGGAGGTCGGGCCCCAGCATTTT. Translation gives CAWSLKQEVGPQHF.

V gene TRBV28 combines with J gene TRBJ2-2, with TRBD1 identical over 11 bases. Germline-derived CDR1 and CDR2 are MDHEN and SYDVKM. J lost 5 bases, V lost 6 bases, and 11 bases had no gene match. The CDR3 extends over 17 amino acids. CDR3 amino acids: CASRMGQGVRRTGELFF. The CDR3 DNA is TGTGCCAGCAGGATGGGACAGGGGGTAAGAAGAACCGGGGAGCTGTTTTTT.

This clone was counted between two and nine times. The chain links TRBV5-4 to TRBJ1-2, with TRBD1 matching over 10 bases. Germline V gene data show CDR1 as SGHNT and CDR2 as YYREEE (reference sequence). Losses at the gene ends were 4 bases for V and 6 bases for J; bases not matched to a gene: 9. The CDR3 loop spans 15 amino acids. The CDR3 loop is CASSEGQGFRNGYTF. CDR3 in DNA: TGTGCCAGCAGCGAGGGACAGGGGTTTAGAAATGGCTACACCTTC.

The chain combines TRBV7-8 with TRBJ2-1; 14 nucleotides line up with TRBD2. Germline CDR1 reads SGHVS; CDR2 reads FQNEAQ. The CDR3 spans 21 residues. J was trimmed by 0 bases and V by 0 bases; bases with no gene match: 10. The CDR3 spells CASSLARLGLAGVSSYNEQFF. As DNA, the CDR3 is TGTGCCAGCAGCTTAGCGCGTTTGGGACTAGCGGGGGTTAGCTCCTACAATGAGCAGTTCTTC.

This chain joins TRBV18 and TRBJ2-3, with 8 bases identical to TRBD2. Trimming cost V 6 bases and J 3 bases; bases outside gene matches: 5. In germline, CDR1 is KGHSH, CDR2 LQKENI. The CDR3 extends over 14 amino acids. CDR3 loop: CASSPGLATDTQYF. In DNA, the CDR3 is TGTGCCAGCTCCCCCGGACTAGCAACAGATACGCAGTATTTT.

The V and J genes are TRBV4-2 and TRBJ2-7, with 8 nucleotides matching TRBD1. The germline CDR1 and CDR2 sequences are LGHNA and YNFKEQ. V lost 5 bases, J lost 2 bases, and 5 bases stayed unmatched. This CDR3 contains 14 residues. CDR3 sequence reads: CASSDRTGTYEQYF. The CDR3 DNA sequence: TGTGCCAGCAGCGACCGGACAGGGACCTACGAGCAGTACTTC.

The rearrangement uses TRBV7-8 and TRBJ2-5; TRBD2 agrees at 15 bases. V was pared by 1 base and J by 7 bases, with 10 bases of the junction left unmatched. Looked up from germline, CDR1 is SGHVS and CDR2 is FQNEAQ. The CDR3 is 18 residues long. In DNA form, the CDR3 reads TGTGCCAGCAGCTTAGAGGGACTAGCGGGAGGACCCCGTGGGACCCAGTACTTC. It is translated as CASSLEGLAGGPRGTQYF. Using reference TRBV7-8 and TRBJ2-5 for the parts outside the CDR3, the full variable domain is GAGVSQSPRYKVAKRGQDVALRCDPISGHVSLFWYQQALGQGPEFLTYFQNEAQLDKSGLPSDRFFAERPEGSVSTLKIQRTQQEDSAVYLCASSLEGLAGGPRGTQYFGPGTRLLVL.

The chain carries TRBV5-5 and TRBJ1-6; D remains unclear. Deletions cut 1 base from V and 8 bases from J, with 7 bases between. This CDR3 region has 13 residues. CDR1 is SGHKS, CDR2 YYEKEE, per germline (reference sequence). This chain's CDR3 is CASSLNIHSPLHF. The CDR3 region has the DNA TGTGCCAGCAGCTTGAACATCCATTCACCCCTCCACTTT. The variable domain in full, with the rest retrieved from reference TRBV5-5 and TRBJ1-6, is DAGVTQSPTHLIKTRGQQVTLRCSPISGHKSVSWYQQVLGQGPQFIFQYYEKEERGRGNFPDRFSARQFPNYSSELNVNALLLGDSALYLCASSLNIHSPLHFGNGTRLTVT.

The count of this clone is one. This chain joins TRBV9 and TRBJ2-7; TRBD2 matches 10 bases. The CDR3 runs to 15 residues. V was clipped by 2 bases and J by 7 bases; unmatched bases: 9. The germline V gene encodes CDR1 SGDLS and CDR2 YYNGEE. The CDR3 DNA follows: TGTGCCAGCAGCGTTACGAGCGGGGGGGCAGGGGAGCAGTACTTC. Amino acid sequence: CASSVTSGGAGEQYF. The complete variable domain, with remaining parts taken from reference TRBV9 and TRBJ2-7, reads DSGVTQTPKHLITATGQRVTLRCSPRSGDLSVYWYQQSLDQGLQFLIQYYNGEERAKGNILERFSAQQFPDLHSELNLSSLELGDSALYFCASSVTSGGAGEQYFGPGTRLTVT.

The rearrangement links TRBV4-1 to TRBJ1-1; D perhaps matches TRBD1 (5 bases). Trimming took 1 base from V and 2 from J, leaving 8 bases between them. The CDR3 consists of 14 residues. Germline V gene sequence: CDR1 MGHRA, CDR2 YSYEKL. The CDR3 loop is CASSQGQINTEAFF. Written as DNA, the CDR3 is TGCGCCAGCAGCCAAGGACAGATTAACACTGAAGCTTTCTTT.

This chain connects TRBV10-2 to TRBJ1-1; D not resolved. The length of the CDR3 is 15 residues. Germline lookup yields CDR1 WSHSY and CDR2 SAAADI. V was cut by 4 bases and J by 5 bases, with 17 bases left in between. The CDR3 nucleotides read TGCGCCAGCAGTGGACCCCGGTTGGAGCGGACTGAAGCTTTCTTT. Its translation is CASSGPRLERTEAFF.

This clone has just a few counts. The chain carries TRBV7-9 and TRBJ2-5, with a tentative D call TRBD2 (5 bases). Trimming stripped 4 bases from V and 7 bases from J, with 19 bases between. The CDR3 contains 15 residues. CDR1 is SEHNR and CDR2 is FQNEAQ in the germline V gene (reference sequence). The CDR3 here is CASSSAPSGSGTQYF. CDR3 sequence (DNA): TGTGCCAGCAGCTCCGCCCCCTCGGGGAGTGGGACCCAGTACTTC.

This rearrangement joins TRBV7-8 to TRBJ2-7, with D possibly matching TRBD2 (5 bases). The CDR3 length is 15 residues. CDR1 SGHVS and CDR2 FQNEAQ come from the germline V gene. V lost 5 bases and J lost 2, with 16 bases in between. CDR3 nucleotides: TGTGCCAGCAGCGACCCGGGGTTCAGACCCTACGAGCAGTACTTC. This gives the protein CASSDPGFRPYEQYF.

The table lists this clone with a few counts. The chain links TRBV11-2 to TRBJ1-2, with TRBD1 as a possible D gene (6 bases). CDR3 length equals 15 residues. Trimming removed 6 bases at V and 3 bases at J, with 17 bases between. In germline, CDR1 is SGHAT, CDR2 FQNNGV. The CDR3: CASRPFGDTHYGYTF. The CDR3 region has the DNA TGTGCCAGCAGGCCTTTCGGGGACACCCACTATGGCTACACCTTC.

This clone was detected a few times. In DNA form, the CDR3 reads TGTGCCAGCAGCTTAGTAGGTCTGGGGCTGGGTTCACCCCTCCACTTT. Its protein product is CASSLVGLGLGSPLHF. V is TRBV11-2 and J is TRBJ1-6; tentatively, D is TRBD1 (5 bases). V gave up 1 base and J gave up 9 bases, with 16 bases separating them. CDR3 length: 16 amino acids. Germline values: CDR1 SGHAT, CDR2 FQNNGV.

The rearrangement links TRBV7-3 to TRBJ2-3, with D maybe TRBD1 (6 bases). This CDR3 comprises 17 residues. The germline CDR1 and CDR2 sequences are SGHTA and FQGTGA. Deletions cut 8 bases from V and 0 bases from J, with 21 bases between. This CDR3 is CASYVTGQTLSTDTQYF. DNA of the CDR3: TGTGCCAGCTACGTTACAGGACAGACCCTTAGCACAGATACGCAGTATTTT.

This chain joins TRBV27 and TRBJ2-1, with a tentative D call TRBD2 (6 bases). CDR3 length: 16 amino acids. Germline V gene sequence: CDR1 MNHEY, CDR2 SMNVEV (reference sequence). The V end lost 7 bases, the J end lost 0 bases, and 16 bases lay between the germline ends. The CDR3 spells CASKAGRVSSYNEQFF. CDR3 bases: TGTGCCAGCAAGGCGGGGCGGGTGAGCTCCTACAATGAGCAGTTCTTC.

This clone was recorded once. The chain has TRBV7-2 and TRBJ2-2; 12 nucleotides match TRBD2. The CDR3 contains 18 residues. J lost 5 bases, V lost 3 bases, and 10 bases had no gene match. Germline CDR1 and CDR2: SGHTA and FQGNSA. The CDR3 coding sequence is TGTGCCAGCAGCTTCCGGACTAGCGGGACAAGCGGGACCGGGGAGCTGTTTTTT. Protein: CASSFRTSGTSGTGELFF. Supplemented by reference TRBV7-2 and TRBJ2-2, the full variable domain reads GAGVSQSPSNKVTEKGKDVELRCDPISGHTALYWYRQSLGQGLEFLIYFQGNSAPDKSGLPSDRFSAERTGGSVSTLTIQRTQQEDSAVYLCASSFRTSGTSGTGELFFGEGSRLTVL.

The chain carries TRBV5-1 and TRBJ1-1; 8 bases agree with TRBD1. Germline V lookup: CDR1 SGHRS, CDR2 YFSETQ. This CDR3 is 13 amino acids long. The J segment lost 10 bases and the V segment lost 4 bases, leaving 9 bases of the junction unmatched. CDR3 sequence: CASSPDRVDGAFF. The CDR3, as DNA: TGCGCCAGCAGCCCGGACAGGGTTGACGGAGCTTTCTTT.

This chain links TRBV6-5 with TRBJ1-2, with 11 bases identical to TRBD1. Germline assignment: CDR1 MNHEY and CDR2 SVGAGI. The trim removed 8 bases at V and 9 bases at J, leaving 2 bases unmatched. The CDR3 consists of 11 residues. The CDR3 coding sequence is TGTGCCAGCGGACAGGGGGCTCGCTACACCTTC. As protein: CASGQGARYTF.